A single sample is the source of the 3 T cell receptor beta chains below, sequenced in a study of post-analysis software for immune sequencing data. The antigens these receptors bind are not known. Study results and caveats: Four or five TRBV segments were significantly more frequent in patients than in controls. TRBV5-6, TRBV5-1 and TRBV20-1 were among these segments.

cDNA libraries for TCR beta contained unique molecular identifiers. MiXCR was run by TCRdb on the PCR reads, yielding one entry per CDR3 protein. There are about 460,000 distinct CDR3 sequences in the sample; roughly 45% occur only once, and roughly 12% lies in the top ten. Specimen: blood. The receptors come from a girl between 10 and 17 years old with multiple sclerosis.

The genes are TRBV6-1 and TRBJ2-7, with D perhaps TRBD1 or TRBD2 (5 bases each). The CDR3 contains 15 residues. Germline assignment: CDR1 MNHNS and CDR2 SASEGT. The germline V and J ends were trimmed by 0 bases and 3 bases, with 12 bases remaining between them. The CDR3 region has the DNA TGTGCCAGCAGTGAAGCGCAAGGGACCTACTACGAGCAGTACTTC. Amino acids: CASSEAQGTYYEQYF.

CDR3 sequence reads: CATSTNTGVYETQYF. Here the CDR3 DNA reads TGTGCCACCAGCACGAACACAGGGGTTTACGAGACCCAGTACTTC. The chain carries TRBV15 and TRBJ2-5; 7 bases are a match to TRBD1. This CDR3 contains 15 residues. The V gene end was trimmed by 4 bases and the J gene end by 5 bases; junction bases not matched to a gene: 10. Germline loops: CDR1 LNHNV, CDR2 YYDKDF (reference sequence).

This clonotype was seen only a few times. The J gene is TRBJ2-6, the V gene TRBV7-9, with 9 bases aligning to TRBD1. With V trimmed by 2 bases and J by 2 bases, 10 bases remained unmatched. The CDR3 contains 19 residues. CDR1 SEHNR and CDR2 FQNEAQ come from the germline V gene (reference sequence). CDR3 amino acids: CASSLRIRDREPGANVLTF. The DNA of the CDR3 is TGTGCCAGCAGCTTACGAATCCGGGACAGGGAACCTGGGGCCAACGTCCTGACTTTC.